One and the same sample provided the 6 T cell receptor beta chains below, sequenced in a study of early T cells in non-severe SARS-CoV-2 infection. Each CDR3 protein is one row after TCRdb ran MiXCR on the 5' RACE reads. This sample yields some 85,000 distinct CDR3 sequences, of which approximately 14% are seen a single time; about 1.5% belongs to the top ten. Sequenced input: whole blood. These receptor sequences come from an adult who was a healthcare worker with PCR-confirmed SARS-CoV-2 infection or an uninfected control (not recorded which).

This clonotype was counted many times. CDR3 nucleotide sequence: TGTGCCAGCAGTCCCTATGAAGGGAGCGGTGGGTCTGAAGCTTTCTTT. It encodes CASSPYEGSGGSEAFF. The chain combines TRBV6-5 with TRBJ1-1; the D is unclear. V shed 5 bases and J shed 6 bases, with 22 bases lying between them. The CDR3 totals 16 residues. In germline, CDR1 is MNHEY, CDR2 SVGAGI.

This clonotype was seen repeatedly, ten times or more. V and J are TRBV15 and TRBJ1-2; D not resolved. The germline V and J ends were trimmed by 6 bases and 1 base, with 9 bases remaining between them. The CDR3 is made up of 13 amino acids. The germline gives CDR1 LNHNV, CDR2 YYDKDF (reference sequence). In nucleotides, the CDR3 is TGTGCCACCAGTAACGTTCTTAACTATGGCTACACCTTC. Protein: CATSNVLNYGYTF.

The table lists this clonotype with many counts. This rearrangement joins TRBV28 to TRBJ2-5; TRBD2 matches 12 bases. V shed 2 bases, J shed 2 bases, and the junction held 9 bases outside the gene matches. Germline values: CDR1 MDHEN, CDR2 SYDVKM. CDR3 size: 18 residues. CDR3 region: CASSLAGLAGTKQETQYF. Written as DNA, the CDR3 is TGTGCCAGCAGTTTAGCCGGACTAGCGGGGACTAAACAAGAGACCCAGTACTTC.

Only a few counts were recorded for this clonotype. The CDR3 nucleotides read TGTGCCAGCAGCCGTATGAACACTGAAGCTTTCTTT. Translated, it gives CASSRMNTEAFF. The chain is built from TRBV3-1 and TRBJ1-1; D ambiguous. The CDR3 has 12 amino acids. The ends were cut back, 4 bases at V and 0 bases at J, with 3 bases in the middle. The germline gives CDR1 LGHDT, CDR2 YNNKEL (reference sequence). Using reference TRBV3-1 and TRBJ1-1 for the parts outside the CDR3, the full variable domain is DTAVSQTPKYLVTQMGNDKSIKCEQNLGHDTMYWYKQDSKKFLKIMFSYNNKELIINETVPNRFSPKSPDKAHLNLHINSLELGDSAVYFCASSRMNTEAFFGQGTRLTVV.

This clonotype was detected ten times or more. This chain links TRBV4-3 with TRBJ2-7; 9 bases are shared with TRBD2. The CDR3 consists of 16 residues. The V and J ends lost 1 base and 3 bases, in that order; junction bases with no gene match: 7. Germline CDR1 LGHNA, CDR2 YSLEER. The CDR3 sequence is CASSQVGLAGNYEQYF. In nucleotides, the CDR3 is TGCGCCAGCAGCCAAGTTGGGCTAGCGGGGAACTACGAGCAGTACTTC.

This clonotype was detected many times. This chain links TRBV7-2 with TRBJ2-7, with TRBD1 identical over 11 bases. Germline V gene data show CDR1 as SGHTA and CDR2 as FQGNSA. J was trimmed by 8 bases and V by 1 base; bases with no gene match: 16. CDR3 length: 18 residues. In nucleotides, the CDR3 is TGTGCCAGCAGCTTAGTCTTAAAAAGGACAGGGGGCCAATATAAGCAGTACTTC. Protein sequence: CASSLVLKRTGGQYKQYF.